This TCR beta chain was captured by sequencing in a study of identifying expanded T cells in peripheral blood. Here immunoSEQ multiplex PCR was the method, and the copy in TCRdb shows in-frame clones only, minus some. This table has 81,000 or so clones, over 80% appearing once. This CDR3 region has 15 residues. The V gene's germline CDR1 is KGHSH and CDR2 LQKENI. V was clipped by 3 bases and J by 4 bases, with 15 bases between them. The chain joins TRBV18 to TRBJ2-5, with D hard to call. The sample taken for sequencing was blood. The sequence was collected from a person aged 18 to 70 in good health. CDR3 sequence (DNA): TGTGCCAGCTCACCGGCTAGGCTCGTGGGAGAGACCCAGTACTTC. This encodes CASSPARLVGETQYF.